This TCR beta chain was obtained from a study of OX40 agonist ivuxolimab in advanced cancers. About this clone: Its antigen remains unknown.

TCRdb's copy holds only in-frame clones and misses some; the assay was immunoSEQ multiplex PCR. The sample contains about 82,000 clones, around nine tenths of which appear only once. Notes on the study in general: Patients with a partial response at 0.1-3.0 mg/kg had among the lowest clonal expansion. Still undetermined is the antigen specificity of the expanded peripheral T cells.

Germline CDR1 reads SGHRS; CDR2 reads YFSETQ. Trimming removed 4 bases at V and 7 bases at J, with 9 bases between. The CDR3 extends over 12 amino acids. The chain combines TRBV5-1 with TRBJ2-1; D call uncertain. This TCR was recovered from an adult with an advanced solid tumor such as melanoma, head and neck, liver or kidney cancer. Sequenced material: CD4+ or CD8+ T cells sorted from blood, taken in a trial of the OX40 agonist ivuxolimab. The CDR3 nucleotides read TGCGCCAGCAGCCTCAAGGTAAATGAGCAGTTCTTC. Translating it yields CASSLKVNEQFF. Drawing the rest from reference TRBV5-1 and TRBJ2-1, the complete variable domain is KAGVTQTPRYLIKTRGQQVTLSCSPISGHRSVSWYQQTPGQGLQFLFEYFSETQRNKGNFPGRFSGRQFSNSRSEMNVSTLELGDSALYLCASSLKVNEQFFGPGTRLTVL.